This record looks at one T cell receptor beta chain sequence and its context. The sample belongs to a study of PD-1 blockade in mismatch repair-deficient tumors. This CDR3 has 20 residues. V lost 0 bases to trimming and J lost 3 bases; unmatched junction nucleotides: 17. Germline CDR1 and CDR2: LNHDA and SQIVND (reference sequence). The table came from immunoSEQ multiplex PCR; TCRdb's copy has only in-frame clones and leaves some out. The sample comprises about 22,000 clones, roughly four fifths of which are singletons, and 17% rests with the top ten. The sequence came from an adult with mismatch repair-deficient cancer. This specimen consisted of peripheral blood, obtained 2 weeks after starting pembrolizumab. The chain recombines TRBV19 with TRBJ1-1; 9 bases are shared with TRBD1. The CDR3 DNA sequence: TGTGCCAGTAGTATAGATCCAGACAGGGGGTATCGTTCGGGCGACACTGAAGCTTTCTTT. This sequence encodes CASSIDPDRGYRSGDTEAFF.